Listed below are T cell receptor beta chains from one sample, sequenced in a study of T cell responses to AZD1222 COVID-19 vaccine. Some clones are missing from TCRdb's copy, which holds only in-frame ones; the method was immunoSEQ multiplex PCR. The sample lists around 200,000 clones, 88% occurring once. Sequenced material: peripheral blood, taken on day 0 of AZD1222 vaccination. The receptors come from an adult in good health. Both conserved end residues are part of each CDR3. D genes are given only for firm matches. Clone sizes are given selectively: once, few, many, or a class where the clone is expanded.

V gene	clone size	D gene	J gene	CDR3 DNA	CDR3 protein
TRBV28	few	-	TRBJ1-4	TGTGCCAGCAGTTCCCGGTTATCCAATGAAAAACTGTTTTTT	CASSSRLSNEKLFF
TRBV10-2	few	-	TRBJ1-5	TGCGCCAGCAATGTTGCAGGGGAAGGCAATCAGCCCCAGCATTTT	CASNVAGEGNQPQHF
TRBV7-3	-	-	TRBJ1-6	TGTGCCAGCAGCCACGGGCCGGGATCCCCTTATAATTCACCCCTCCACTTT	CASSHGPGSPYNSPLHF
TRBV9	-	TRBD2	TRBJ2-2	TGTGCCAGCAGCATCAATAGCGGGGCGAGTCCCGGGGAGCTGTTTTTT	CASSINSGASPGELFF
TRBV28	once	-	TRBJ2-7	TGTGCCAGCAGTATTTTACTTGGCGGCACCCCCAACGAGCAGTACTTC	CASSILLGGTPNEQYF
TRBV7-9	-	-	TRBJ1-1	TGTGCCAGCATCCCAGAAAACATGAACACTGAAGCTTTCTTT	CASIPENMNTEAFF
TRBV27	-	-	TRBJ2-7	TGTGCCAGCAGTTTTAGAGGGTTCTCCTACGAGCAGTACTTC	CASSFRGFSYEQYF
TRBV12-3/TRBV12-4	-	-	TRBJ2-3	TGTGCCAGCACTCTGGGCAGCACAGATACGCAGTATTTT	CASTLGSTDTQYF
TRBV11-1	-	TRBD1	TRBJ2-7	TGTGCCAGCAGCTCATGGGACAGGGCCCCCTACGAGCAGTACTTC	CASSSWDRAPYEQYF
TRBV5-5	-	TRBD1	TRBJ1-1	TGTGCCAGCAGCCTACAGGGGCGGCTTAAGTACACTGAAGCTTTCTTT	CASSLQGRLKYTEAFF
TRBV10-2	-	-	TRBJ1-5	TGCGCCAGCACTCTTGAGAGCAATCAGCCCCAGCATTTT	CASTLESNQPQHF
TRBV30	-	-	TRBJ1-6	TGTGCCGGAGGGACATCCCTCGCACCCCTCCACTTT	CAGGTSLAPLHF
TRBV20-1	-	-	TRBJ1-2	TGCAGTGGCGGGCCCCCTGGGGGCTACACCTTC	CSGGPPGGYTF
TRBV4-2	-	-	TRBJ1-2	TGTGCCAGCAGCCAAGAGGTAGACAGCAACTATGGCTACACCTTC	CASSQEVDSNYGYTF
TRBV7-8	-	TRBD2	TRBJ2-3	TGTGCCAGCAGCTCAGGGCGGGGGAGGACAGATACGCAGTATTTT	CASSSGRGRTDTQYF
TRBV7-8	-	TRBD1	TRBJ1-2	TGTGCCAGCAGCTTAGCGGGTGGGACAGGGGGAATGGGTTATGGCTACACCTTC	CASSLAGGTGGMGYGYTF
TRBV5-1	-	-	TRBJ2-1	TGCGCCAGCAGCTTGGAGGGGACCCCCATCCGCAATGAGCAGTTCTTC	CASSLEGTPIRNEQFF
TRBV4-3	-	TRBD1	TRBJ1-6	TGCGCCAGCAGCCAGGACAGGGTCGCCCGCTCACCCCTCCACTTT	CASSQDRVARSPLHF
TRBV13	once	-	TRBJ2-5	TGTGCCAGCAGCTTGAGGCTAGGCGGGCAAGAGACCCAGTACTTC	CASSLRLGGQETQYF
TRBV7-2	-	-	TRBJ1-5	TGTGCCAACAGTTTGGGGGTCTCGCCCCAGCATTTT	CANSLGVSPQHF
TRBV5-4	-	-	TRBJ1-5	TGTGCCAGCAGCCCAAGGACAGACGTTAGCAATCAGCCCCAGCATTTT	CASSPRTDVSNQPQHF
TRBV4-1	-	TRBD1	TRBJ2-3	TGCGCCAGCAGCCAAGATGGGACAGGCGTCCTCCTCACAGATACGCAGTATTTT	CASSQDGTGVLLTDTQYF
TRBV2	-	TRBD1	TRBJ1-6	TGTGCCAGCAGTGCCACAGGGGGTGATTCACCCCTCCACTTT	CASSATGGDSPLHF
TRBV7-6	-	-	TRBJ2-2	TGTGCCAGCGGATATCAGAGGAGTCTCGACACCGGGGAGCTGTTTTTT	CASGYQRSLDTGELFF
TRBV11-2	-	-	TRBJ1-1	TGTGCCAGCAGCTATACATACGCCGCGGGGGATACTGAAGCTTTCTTT	CASSYTYAAGDTEAFF
TRBV27	few	-	TRBJ2-7	TGTGCCAGCAGGATCCCCAAAGGCGAGCAGTACTTC	CASRIPKGEQYF
TRBV19	-	TRBD2	TRBJ2-3	TGTGCCAGTAGTCCAACCTTAGCGGGGGGGCAAGATACGCAGTATTTT	CASSPTLAGGQDTQYF
TRBV29-1	many	TRBD1	TRBJ1-3	TGCAGCGTCCTTGGACAGGGAGTATCAAGCTCTGGAAACACCATATATTTT	CSVLGQGVSSSGNTIYF
TRBV5-1	-	-	TRBJ1-4	TGCGCCAGCAGCCGAAGTATTGGCCAGAATGAAAAACTGTTTTTT	CASSRSIGQNEKLFF
TRBV5-4	-	-	TRBJ2-7	TGTGCCAGCAGCTTCGACTACGAGCAGTACTTC	CASSFDYEQYF
TRBV4-2	-	-	TRBJ1-6	TGTGCCAGCAGCCAAGAGTTGGCGACAGTCGGATCACCCCTCCACTTT	CASSQELATVGSPLHF
TRBV18	-	TRBD2	TRBJ2-2	TGTGCCAGCTCACCTAGCGGGATGGCGAACACCGGGGAGCTGTTTTTT	CASSPSGMANTGELFF
TRBV6-5	-	-	TRBJ2-7	TGTGCCACCACGGAGGGTCCGAGCTCCTACGAGCAGTACTTC	CATTEGPSSYEQYF
TRBV9	-	-	TRBJ1-4	TGTGCCAGCAGCGTAGTGGGGGCGCGAGGTGAAAAACTGTTTTTT	CASSVVGARGEKLFF
TRBV3-1/TRBV3-2	once	TRBD2	TRBJ2-1	TGTGCCAGCAGCCAACTAGCGGGGGGGCCTGAGCAGTTCTTC	CASSQLAGGPEQFF
TRBV12-3/TRBV12-4	-	TRBD1	TRBJ1-2	TGTGCCAGCAGTTTAGCTGGGACAGCCGGCTACACCTTC	CASSLAGTAGYTF
TRBV6-5	-	-	TRBJ1-6	TGTGCCAGCTTAGGTACAGGAGCCAATTCACCCCTCCACTTT	CASLGTGANSPLHF
TRBV30	-	-	TRBJ1-1	TGTGCCTGGACCGGGACACCGAACACTGAAGCTTTCTTT	CAWTGTPNTEAFF
TRBV7-2	-	-	TRBJ2-1	TGTGCCAGCAGCTTAGTCCCTCGGGTCGGGCAGTTCTTC	CASSLVPRVGQFF
TRBV6-2/TRBV6-3	-	-	TRBJ1-1	TGTGCCAGCAATTACGGGTCGGAGCACCGTCGGGCTTTCTTT	CASNYGSEHRRAFF
TRBV29-1	-	-	TRBJ1-2	TGCAGCGTTGATAACGGACCCTATGGCTACACCTTC	CSVDNGPYGYTF
TRBV28	-	-	TRBJ1-1	TGTGCCAGCAGTTTATCCGGGGGGAGAAACACTGAAGCTTTCTTT	CASSLSGGRNTEAFF
TRBV30	-	-	TRBJ2-1	TGTGCCTGGAGCGGGCCTGGGTACCCCTACAATGAGCAGTTCTTC	CAWSGPGYPYNEQFF
TRBV7-8	-	-	TRBJ1-5	TGTGCCAGCAGCAAAAATGATCAGCCCCAGCATTTT	CASSKNDQPQHF
TRBV3-1/TRBV3-2	-	-	TRBJ1-6	TGTGCCAGCAGCCAAGTAGGGGACGGATCACCCCTCCACTTT	CASSQVGDGSPLHF
TRBV28	few	-	TRBJ1-2	TGTGCCAGCAGTTACGGCGCCGACTATGGCTACACCTTC	CASSYGADYGYTF
TRBV30	once	-	TRBJ1-3	TGTGCCTGGAGTCCAGGAGCTGGAAACACCATATATTTT	CAWSPGAGNTIYF
TRBV14	-	TRBD2	TRBJ2-1	TGTGCCAGCAGCCACCGGACTAGCGGATCCTACAATGAGCAGTTCTTC	CASSHRTSGSYNEQFF
TRBV5-5	-	-	TRBJ2-5	TGTGCCAGCAGCACAGAACAAGAGACCCAGTACTTC	CASSTEQETQYF
TRBV11-2	-	-	TRBJ2-7	TGTGCCAGCAGCTTAGGGTACACAACCTACGAGCAGTACTTC	CASSLGYTTYEQYF
TRBV19	-	TRBD1	TRBJ1-5	TGTGCCTCCCGGACAGGGGGCGCCTTAGTGGGCAATCAGCCCCAGCATTTT	CASRTGGALVGNQPQHF
TRBV7-8	-	TRBD1	TRBJ1-5	TGTGCCAGCAGCTCTAATTTACAGGGGGATCAGCCCCAGCATTTT	CASSSNLQGDQPQHF
TRBV28	-	TRBD1	TRBJ1-1	TGTGCCAGCAGTTGGTCTTACAGGGGGCTGAACACTGAAGCTTTCTTT	CASSWSYRGLNTEAFF
TRBV19	-	TRBD1	TRBJ1-1	TGTGCCAGTAGTATATCCCTGGACAGGGGCATGAACACTGAAGCTTTCTTT	CASSISLDRGMNTEAFF
TRBV30	-	-	TRBJ1-1	TGTGCCTGGAGTGGTGGCCTACGGGGGGTCACTGAAGCTTTCTTT	CAWSGGLRGVTEAFF